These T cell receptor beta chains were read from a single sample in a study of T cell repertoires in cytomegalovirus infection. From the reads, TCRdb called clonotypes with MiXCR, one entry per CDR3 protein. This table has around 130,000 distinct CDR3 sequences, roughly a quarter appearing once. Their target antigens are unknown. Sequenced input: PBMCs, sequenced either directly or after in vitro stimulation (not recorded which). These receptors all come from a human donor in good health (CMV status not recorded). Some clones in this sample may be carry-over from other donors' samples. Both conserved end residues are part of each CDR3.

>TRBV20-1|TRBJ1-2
CSARSLTGSYGYTF
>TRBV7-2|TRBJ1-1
CASVRALNTEAFF
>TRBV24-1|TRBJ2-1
CATSDSGTGNIEQFF
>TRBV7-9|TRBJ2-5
CASTQQETQYF
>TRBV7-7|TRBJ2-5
CASSPDQETQYF
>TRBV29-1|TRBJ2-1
CSAQRGLYNEQFF
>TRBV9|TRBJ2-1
CASSGGLAVLPGNEQFF
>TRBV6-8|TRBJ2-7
CASSYFGGAYEQYF
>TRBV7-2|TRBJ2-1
CASSRDRGSYNEQFF
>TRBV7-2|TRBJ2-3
CASRQAGGRTDTQYF
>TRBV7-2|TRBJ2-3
CASSFRLVTTDTQYF
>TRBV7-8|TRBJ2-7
CASSGGGRARYEQYF
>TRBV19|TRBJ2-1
CAIGLGSANRQFF
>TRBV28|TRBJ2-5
CASSPPWETQYF
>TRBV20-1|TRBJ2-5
CSASGMRGEETQYF
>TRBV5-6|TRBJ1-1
CASSFSGSTEAFF
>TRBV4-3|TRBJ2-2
CASSQDKASGELFF
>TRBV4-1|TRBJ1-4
CASSQVVSWNEKLFF
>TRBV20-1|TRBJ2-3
CSAPTPAGFLTDTQYF
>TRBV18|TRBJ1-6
CASSPRGGNSPLHF
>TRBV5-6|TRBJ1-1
CASSRDRILRSEAFF
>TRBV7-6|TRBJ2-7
CASSLDTNTYEQYF
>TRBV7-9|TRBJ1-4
CASSLPSEKLFF
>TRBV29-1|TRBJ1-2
CSVDYANYGYTF
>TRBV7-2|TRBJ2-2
CASSLASRGNTGELFF
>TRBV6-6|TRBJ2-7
CASSYSALGEYF
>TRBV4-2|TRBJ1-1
CASSQGWTPNTEAFF
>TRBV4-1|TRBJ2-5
CASSQGGLAGAQYF
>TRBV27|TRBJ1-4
CASSLSGGQNTNEKLFF
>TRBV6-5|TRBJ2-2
CARGPGTGELFF
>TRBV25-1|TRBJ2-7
CASSGGRDMYEQYF
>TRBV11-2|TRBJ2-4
CASSRSSGIENIQYF
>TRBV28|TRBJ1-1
CASTPDTLPNTEAFF
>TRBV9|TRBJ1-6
CASSVGDRTNNSPLHF
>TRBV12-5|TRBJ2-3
CASGLTGGKDTQYF
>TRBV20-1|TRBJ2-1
CSASMTAVENEQFF
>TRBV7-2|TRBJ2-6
CASSSKSGANVLTF
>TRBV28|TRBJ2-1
CASSLFGGTTNEQFF
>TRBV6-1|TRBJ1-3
CATESGNTIYF
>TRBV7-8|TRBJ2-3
CASSPGQLGYTDTQYF